A selection of T cell receptor beta chains follows, all from one sample in a study of blood T cell repertoires in COVID-19. Assay used: immunoSEQ multiplex PCR; TCRdb lists only in-frame clones, some missing. Counted here are fewer than 250,000 clones, around four fifths occurring once; the ten biggest clones make up nearly 20%. Sequencing was done on a sample of peripheral blood. Receptors originate from a man aged 25 to 40 with active or convalescent COVID-19. The CDR3 runs from the conserved cysteine through the conserved F or W.

v_call	j_call	cdr3_aa
TRBV27	TRBJ1-6	CASSINRVSFAPLHF
TRBV7-2	TRBJ1-1	CASSFGLYTEAFF
TRBV7-2	TRBJ2-1	CASSFYYQNNEQFF
TRBV11-2	TRBJ2-1	CASSLWGGVRNEQFF
TRBV5-6	TRBJ2-7	CASSLSSSASHKQYF
TRBV7-9	TRBJ1-2	CASSLQGGGGYTF
TRBV5-1	TRBJ2-7	CASGWDFPYEQYF
TRBV7-2	TRBJ2-3	CASSLGGVADTQYF
TRBV5-1	TRBJ2-3	CASRRTGTSTDTQYF
TRBV5-6	TRBJ2-5	CASAMGQGYETQYF
TRBV5-1	TRBJ1-3	CASSLGSVSGNTIYF
TRBV12-3/TRBV12-4	TRBJ2-5	CASSLLAAETQYF
TRBV1	TRBJ1-3	CTSSHSSGEYTIYF
TRBV7-2	TRBJ1-6	CASSPTWPSPLHF
TRBV28	TRBJ1-5	CASSLQGHQPQHF
TRBV19	TRBJ2-1	CASSGVAGVGEQFF
TRBV5-1	TRBJ2-3	CASRTWTATDTQYF
TRBV24-1	TRBJ2-6	CATSSAGANVLTF
TRBV30	TRBJ1-1	CAWTTGFGNTEAFF
TRBV27	TRBJ2-3	CASSPGTSGGSTDTQYF
TRBV23-1	TRBJ2-7	CASSQSARGEQYF
TRBV11-2	TRBJ2-5	CASSSDGLDQETQYF
TRBV20-1	TRBJ2-7	CSAIDPGGTSYEQYF